One TCR beta chain is described in this entry. The CDR3 contains 15 residues. V was pared by 5 bases and J by 6 bases, with 11 bases of the junction left unmatched. In germline, CDR1 is MGHRA, CDR2 YSYEKL. The record originates from a study of T cell changes during pregnancy in multiple sclerosis. The assay was immunoSEQ multiplex PCR, and TCRdb's table has in-frame clones only and misses some. The sample holds over 25,000 clones, roughly nine tenths seen once. Sequencing was performed on CD8+ T cells from peripheral blood mononuclear cells, taken before pregnancy. The J gene is TRBJ2-7, the V gene TRBV4-1; TRBD2 aligns across 9 bases. The TCR was taken from a female donor with multiple sclerosis, enrolled in a pregnancy study. CDR3 DNA sequence: TGCGCCAGCAGCGCCGTTTTGCGGGGGGGCCCCGAGCAGTACTTC. The encoded protein is CASSAVLRGGPEQYF.